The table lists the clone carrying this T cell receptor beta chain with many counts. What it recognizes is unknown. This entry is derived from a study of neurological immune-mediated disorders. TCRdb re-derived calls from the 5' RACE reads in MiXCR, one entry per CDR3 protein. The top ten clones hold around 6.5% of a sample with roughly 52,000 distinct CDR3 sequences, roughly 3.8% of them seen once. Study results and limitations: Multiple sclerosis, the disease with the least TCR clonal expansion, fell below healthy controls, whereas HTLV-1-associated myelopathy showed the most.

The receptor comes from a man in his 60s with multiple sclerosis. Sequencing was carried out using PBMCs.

CDR3 DNA sequence: TGTGCCAGCAGCTTACTCGGCAGGGGCAGGGAGCAAGATACGCAGTATTTT. This encodes CASSLLGRGREQDTQYF. The chain joins TRBV11-2 to TRBJ2-3; D might be TRBD1 (6 bases). Trimming cost V 2 bases and J 5 bases, with 20 bases left between them. The CDR3 loop spans 17 amino acids. Germline V lookup: CDR1 SGHAT, CDR2 FQNNGV. The entire variable domain, with the rest obtained from reference TRBV11-2 and TRBJ2-3, is as follows: EAGVAQSPRYKIIEKRQSVAFWCNPISGHATLYWYQQILGQGPKLLIQFQNNGVVDDSQLPKDRFSAERLKGVDSTLKIQPAKLEDSAVYLCASSLLGRGREQDTQYFGPGTRLTVL.